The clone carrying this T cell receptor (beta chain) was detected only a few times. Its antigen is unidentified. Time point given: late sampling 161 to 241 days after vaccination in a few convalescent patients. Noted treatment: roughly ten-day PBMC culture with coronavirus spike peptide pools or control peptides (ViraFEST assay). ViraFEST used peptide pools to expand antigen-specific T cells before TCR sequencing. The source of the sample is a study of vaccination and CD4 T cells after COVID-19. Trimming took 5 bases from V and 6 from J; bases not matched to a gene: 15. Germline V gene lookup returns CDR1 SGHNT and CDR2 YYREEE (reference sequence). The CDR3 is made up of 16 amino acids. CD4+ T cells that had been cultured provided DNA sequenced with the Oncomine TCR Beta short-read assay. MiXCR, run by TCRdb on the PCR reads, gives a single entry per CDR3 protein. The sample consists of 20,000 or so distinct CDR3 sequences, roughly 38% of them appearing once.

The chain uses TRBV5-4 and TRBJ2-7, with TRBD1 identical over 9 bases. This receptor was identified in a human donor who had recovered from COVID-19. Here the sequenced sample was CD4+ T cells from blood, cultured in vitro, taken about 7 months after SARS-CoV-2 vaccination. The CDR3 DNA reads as TGTGCCAGCAGTCCAGCCGGGACAGGGAATTTAGGCGAGCAGTACTTC. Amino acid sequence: CASSPAGTGNLGEQYF. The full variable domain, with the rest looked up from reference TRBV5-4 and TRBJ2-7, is ETGVTQSPTHLIKTRGQQVTLRCSSQSGHNTVSWYQQALGQGPQFIFQYYREEENGRGNFPPRFSGLQFPNYSSELNVNALELDDSALYLCASSPAGTGNLGEQYFGPGTRLTVT.